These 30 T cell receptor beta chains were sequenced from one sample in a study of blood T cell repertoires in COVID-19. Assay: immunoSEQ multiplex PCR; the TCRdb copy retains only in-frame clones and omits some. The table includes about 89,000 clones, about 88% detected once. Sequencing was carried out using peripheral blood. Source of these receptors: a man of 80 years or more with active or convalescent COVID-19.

The CDR3 protein is CASSIQQGYYGYTF. The CDR3 nucleotides read TGTGCCAGCAGCATTCAACAGGGGTACTATGGCTACACCTTC. The V call is TRBV5-4, the J call TRBJ1-2; 7 bases map to TRBD1. This CDR3 is built from 14 residues. J was trimmed by 3 bases and V by 4 bases; bases with no gene match: 6. Germline CDR1 SGHNT, CDR2 YYREEE (reference sequence).

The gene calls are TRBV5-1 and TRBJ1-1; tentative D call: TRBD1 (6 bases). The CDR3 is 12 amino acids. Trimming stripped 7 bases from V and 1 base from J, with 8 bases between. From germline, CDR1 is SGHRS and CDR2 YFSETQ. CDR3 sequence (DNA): TGCGCCAGCGGGACACCGAACACTGAAGCTTTCTTT. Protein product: CASGTPNTEAFF.

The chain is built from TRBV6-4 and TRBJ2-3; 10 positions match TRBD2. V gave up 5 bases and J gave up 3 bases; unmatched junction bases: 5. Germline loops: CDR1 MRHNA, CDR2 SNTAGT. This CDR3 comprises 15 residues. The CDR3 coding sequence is TGTGCCAGCAGTCCTAGCGGGAGAGGGACAGATACGCAGTATTTT. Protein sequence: CASSPSGRGTDTQYF.

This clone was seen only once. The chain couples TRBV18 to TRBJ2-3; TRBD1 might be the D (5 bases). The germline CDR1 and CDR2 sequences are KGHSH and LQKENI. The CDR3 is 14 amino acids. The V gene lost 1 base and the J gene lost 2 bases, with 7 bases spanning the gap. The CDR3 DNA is TGTGCCAGCTCACCACGACAGTTCACAGATACGCAGTATTTT. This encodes CASSPRQFTDTQYF.

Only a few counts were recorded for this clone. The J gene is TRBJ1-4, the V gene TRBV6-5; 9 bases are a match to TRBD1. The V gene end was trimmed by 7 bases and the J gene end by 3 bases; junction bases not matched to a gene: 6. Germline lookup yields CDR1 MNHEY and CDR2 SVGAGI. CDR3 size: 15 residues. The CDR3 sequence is CASKRTGVANEKLFF. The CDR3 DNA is TGTGCCAGCAAAAGGACAGGGGTAGCTAATGAAAAACTGTTTTTT.

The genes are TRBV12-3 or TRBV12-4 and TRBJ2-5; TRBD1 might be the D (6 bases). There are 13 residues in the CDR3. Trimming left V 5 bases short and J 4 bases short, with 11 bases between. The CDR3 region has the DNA TGTGCCAGCAGTCCCAGGGGCACAGAGACCCAGTACTTC. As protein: CASSPRGTETQYF.

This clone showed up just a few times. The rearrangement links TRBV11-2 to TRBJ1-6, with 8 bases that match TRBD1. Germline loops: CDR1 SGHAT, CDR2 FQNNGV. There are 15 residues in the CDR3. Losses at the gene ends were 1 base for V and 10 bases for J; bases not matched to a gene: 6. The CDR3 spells CASSLVAGGHSPLHF. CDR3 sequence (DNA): TGTGCCAGCAGCTTAGTGGCAGGGGGCCACTCACCCCTCCACTTT.

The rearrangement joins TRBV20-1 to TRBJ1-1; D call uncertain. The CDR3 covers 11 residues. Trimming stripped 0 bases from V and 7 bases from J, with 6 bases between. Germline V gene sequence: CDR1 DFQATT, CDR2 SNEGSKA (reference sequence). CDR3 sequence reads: CSARDRSEAFF. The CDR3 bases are TGCAGTGCTAGAGATCGGAGTGAAGCTTTCTTT.

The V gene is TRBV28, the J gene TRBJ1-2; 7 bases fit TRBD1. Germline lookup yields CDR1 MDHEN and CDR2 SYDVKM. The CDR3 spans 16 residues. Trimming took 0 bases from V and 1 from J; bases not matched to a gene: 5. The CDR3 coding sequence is TGTGCCAGCAGTTTATGGGGGGACAGCATTAACTATGGCTACACCTTC. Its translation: CASSLWGDSINYGYTF.

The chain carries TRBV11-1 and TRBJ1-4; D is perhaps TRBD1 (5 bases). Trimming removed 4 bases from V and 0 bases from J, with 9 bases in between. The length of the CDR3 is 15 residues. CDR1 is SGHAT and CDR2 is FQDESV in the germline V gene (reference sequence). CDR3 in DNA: TGTGCCAGCAGCTCGGGACTTTCAACTAATGAAAAACTGTTTTTT. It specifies CASSSGLSTNEKLFF.

CDR3 amino acids: CASSLGPGNTEAFF. In nucleotides, the CDR3 is TGCGCCAGCAGCTTGGGTCCGGGGAACACTGAAGCTTTCTTT. This chain connects TRBV5-1 to TRBJ1-1; D is unresolved. The CDR3 has 14 residues. V was cut by 0 bases and J by 1 base, with 7 bases left in between. The germline V gene encodes CDR1 SGHRS and CDR2 YFSETQ.

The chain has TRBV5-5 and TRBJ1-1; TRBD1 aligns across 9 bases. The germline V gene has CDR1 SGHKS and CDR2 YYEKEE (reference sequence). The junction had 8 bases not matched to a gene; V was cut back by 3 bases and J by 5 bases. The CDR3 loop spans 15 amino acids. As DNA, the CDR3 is TGTGCCAGCAGCTCCCTGGGACAGGGAGGGACTGAAGCTTTCTTT. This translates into CASSSLGQGGTEAFF. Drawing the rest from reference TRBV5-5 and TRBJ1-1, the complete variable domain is DAGVTQSPTHLIKTRGQQVTLRCSPISGHKSVSWYQQVLGQGPQFIFQYYEKEERGRGNFPDRFSARQFPNYSSELNVNALLLGDSALYLCASSSLGQGGTEAFFGQGTRLTVV.

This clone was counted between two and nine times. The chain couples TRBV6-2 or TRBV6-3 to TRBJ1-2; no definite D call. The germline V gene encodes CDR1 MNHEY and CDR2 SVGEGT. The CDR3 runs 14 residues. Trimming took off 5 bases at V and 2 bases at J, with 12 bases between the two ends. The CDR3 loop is CASSHKSTNYGYTF. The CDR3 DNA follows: TGTGCCAGCAGTCACAAATCAACGAACTATGGCTACACCTTC.

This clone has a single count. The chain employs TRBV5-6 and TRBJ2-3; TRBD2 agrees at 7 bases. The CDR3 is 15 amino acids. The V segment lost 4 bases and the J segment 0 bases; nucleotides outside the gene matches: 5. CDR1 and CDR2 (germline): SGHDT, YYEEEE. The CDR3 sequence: CASSIGLVSTDTQYF. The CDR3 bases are TGTGCCAGCAGCATCGGACTAGTTAGCACAGATACGCAGTATTTT.

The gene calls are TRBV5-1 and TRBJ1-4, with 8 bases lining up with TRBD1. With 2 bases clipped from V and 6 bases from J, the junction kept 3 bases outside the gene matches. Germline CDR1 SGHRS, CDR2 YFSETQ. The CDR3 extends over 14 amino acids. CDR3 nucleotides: TGCGCCAGCAGCTTAGGACAGGGATATGAAAAACTGTTTTTT. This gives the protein CASSLGQGYEKLFF.

Here the CDR3 DNA reads TGTGCCAGCAGCTTGGCCTTACAGGGGGCCTGGGAGCAGTTCTTC. Translation gives CASSLALQGAWEQFF. The rearrangement links TRBV5-5 to TRBJ2-1; 9 bases map to TRBD1. The CDR3 sequence is 15 residues long. Germline V gene data show CDR1 as SGHKS and CDR2 as YYEKEE (reference sequence). V was clipped by 0 bases and J by 10 bases; unmatched bases: 8.

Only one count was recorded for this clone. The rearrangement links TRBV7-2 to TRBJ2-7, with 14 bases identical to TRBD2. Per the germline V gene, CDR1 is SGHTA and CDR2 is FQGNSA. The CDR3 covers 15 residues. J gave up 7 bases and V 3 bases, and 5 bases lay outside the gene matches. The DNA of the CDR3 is TGTGCCAGCAGCTTTGGGGGACTAGCGGGAGAAGAGCAGTACTTC. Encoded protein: CASSFGGLAGEEQYF.

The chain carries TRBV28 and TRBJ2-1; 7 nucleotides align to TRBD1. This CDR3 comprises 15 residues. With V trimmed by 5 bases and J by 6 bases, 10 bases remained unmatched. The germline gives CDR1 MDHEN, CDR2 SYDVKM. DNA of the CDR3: TGTGCCAGCAGTCACCGGGACAGAGACTTCAATGAGCAGTTCTTC. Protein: CASSHRDRDFNEQFF.

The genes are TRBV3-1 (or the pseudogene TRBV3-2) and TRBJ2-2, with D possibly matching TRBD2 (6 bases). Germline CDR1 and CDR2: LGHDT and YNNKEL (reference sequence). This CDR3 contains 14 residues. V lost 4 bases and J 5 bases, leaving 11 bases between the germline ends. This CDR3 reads CASSLGRTTGELFF. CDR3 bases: TGTGCCAGCAGCCTCGGGAGAACGACCGGGGAGCTGTTTTTT.

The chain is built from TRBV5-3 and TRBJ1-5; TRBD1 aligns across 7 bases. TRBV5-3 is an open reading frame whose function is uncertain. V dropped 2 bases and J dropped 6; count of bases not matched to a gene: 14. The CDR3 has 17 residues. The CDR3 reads CARSFSLRGLLGQPQHF. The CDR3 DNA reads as TGTGCCAGAAGCTTCTCACTAAGGGGGCTTCTGGGTCAGCCCCAGCATTTT.

This CDR3 reads CSVEPTGSNYGYTF. The CDR3 DNA sequence: TGCAGCGTTGAACCGACAGGTTCTAACTATGGCTACACCTTC. The V and J genes are TRBV29-1 and TRBJ1-2, with a tentative D call TRBD1 (6 bases). Germline CDR1 is SQVTM and CDR2 is ANQGSEA. The CDR3 sequence is 14 residues long. V lost 2 bases and J 0 bases, leaving 10 bases between the germline ends.

As DNA, the CDR3 is TGCAGTGCTTTACGGACAGTTGAAGCTTTCTTT. It specifies CSALRTVEAFF. The chain combines TRBV20-1 with TRBJ1-1, with D possibly TRBD1 on 6 matching bases. The CDR3 sequence is 11 residues long. Trimming removed 5 bases from V and 7 bases from J, with 11 bases in between. Per the germline V gene, CDR1 is DFQATT and CDR2 is SNEGSKA (reference sequence).

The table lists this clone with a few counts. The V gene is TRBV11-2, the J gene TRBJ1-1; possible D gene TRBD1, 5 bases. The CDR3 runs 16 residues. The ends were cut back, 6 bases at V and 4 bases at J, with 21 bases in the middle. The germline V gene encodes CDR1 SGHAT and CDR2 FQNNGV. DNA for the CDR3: TGTGCCAGCAGTTGGGTAAAGGGCAGGGTCGGCACTGAAGCTTTCTTT. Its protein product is CASSWVKGRVGTEAFF.

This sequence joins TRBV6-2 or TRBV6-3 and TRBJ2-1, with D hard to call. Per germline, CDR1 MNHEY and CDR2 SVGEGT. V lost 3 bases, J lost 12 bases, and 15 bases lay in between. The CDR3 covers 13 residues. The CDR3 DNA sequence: TGTGCCAGCAGTTATAGCCCCTCTAATCTGCAGTTCTTC. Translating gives CASSYSPSNLQFF.

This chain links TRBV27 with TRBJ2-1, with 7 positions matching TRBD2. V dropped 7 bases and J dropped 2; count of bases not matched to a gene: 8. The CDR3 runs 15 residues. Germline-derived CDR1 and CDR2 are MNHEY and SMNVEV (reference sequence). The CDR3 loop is CASTKRLAAYNEQFF. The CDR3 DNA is TGTGCCAGCACCAAGCGACTAGCAGCCTACAATGAGCAGTTCTTC.

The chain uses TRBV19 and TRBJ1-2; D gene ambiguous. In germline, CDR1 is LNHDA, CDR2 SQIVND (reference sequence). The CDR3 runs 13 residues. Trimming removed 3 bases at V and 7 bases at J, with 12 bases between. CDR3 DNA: TGTGCCAGTAGTATGGGTGCGGCTACTGGCTACACCTTC. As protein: CASSMGAATGYTF.

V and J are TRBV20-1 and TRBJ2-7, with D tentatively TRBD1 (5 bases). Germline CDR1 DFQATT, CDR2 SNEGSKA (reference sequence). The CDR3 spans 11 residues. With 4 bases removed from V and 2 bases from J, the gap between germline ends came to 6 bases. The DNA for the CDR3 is TGCAGTGCTACAGGGACCTACGAGCAGTACTTC. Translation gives CSATGTYEQYF.

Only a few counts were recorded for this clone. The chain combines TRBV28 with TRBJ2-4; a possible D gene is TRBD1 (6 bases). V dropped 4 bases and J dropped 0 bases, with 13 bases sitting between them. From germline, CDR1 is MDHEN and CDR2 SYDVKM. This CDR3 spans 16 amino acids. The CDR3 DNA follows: TGTGCCAGCAGTTCGACAGGTGGGGTAGCCAAAAACATTCAGTACTTC. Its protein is CASSSTGGVAKNIQYF. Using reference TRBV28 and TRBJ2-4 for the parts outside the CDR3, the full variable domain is DVKVTQSSRYLVKRTGEKVFLECVQDMDHENMFWYRQDPGLGLRLIYFSYDVKMKEKGDIPEGYSVSREKKERFSLILESASTNQTSMYLCASSSTGGVAKNIQYFGAGTRLSVL.

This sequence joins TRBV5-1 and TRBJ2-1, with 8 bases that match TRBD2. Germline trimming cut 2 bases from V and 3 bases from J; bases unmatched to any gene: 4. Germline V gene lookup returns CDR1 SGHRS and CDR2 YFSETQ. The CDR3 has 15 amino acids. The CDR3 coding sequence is TGCGCCAGCAGCTTTTACGGGAGGGACTACAATGAGCAGTTCTTC. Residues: CASSFYGRDYNEQFF.

Here the CDR3 DNA reads TGTGCCAGCAGCCCCCCTGGGACAGGCCCCGTCGAAGCTTTCTTT. It specifies CASSPPGTGPVEAFF. The rearrangement links TRBV28 to TRBJ1-1; TRBD1 agrees at 8 bases. This CDR3 spans 15 amino acids. Germline values: CDR1 MDHEN, CDR2 SYDVKM. Trimming took 6 bases from V and 8 from J; bases not matched to a gene: 14. Using reference TRBV28 and TRBJ1-1 for the parts outside the CDR3, the full variable domain is DVKVTQSSRYLVKRTGEKVFLECVQDMDHENMFWYRQDPGLGLRLIYFSYDVKMKEKGDIPEGYSVSREKKERFSLILESASTNQTSMYLCASSPPGTGPVEAFFGQGTRLTVV.